A selection of T cell receptor beta chains follows, all from one sample in a study of blood T cell repertoires in COVID-19. The data were produced by immunoSEQ multiplex PCR, yet TCRdb's version contains in-frame clones alone and is incomplete. The repertoire has roughly 88,000 clones, around nine tenths of them found once; the top ten carry approximately 16%. The specimen was peripheral blood. These receptors were obtained from a woman aged 60-75 years with COVID-19, enrolled during active disease. Each CDR3 is given with its conserved first and last residue. A D gene is named only where the DNA matches it firmly.

TRBD1	TRBV10-3	TRBJ1-2	CAITGTGGINGYTF	TGTGCCATCACCGGGACAGGGGGCATTAATGGCTACACCTTC
NA	TRBV27	TRBJ1-2	CASRGRGGEVYTF	TGTGCCAGCAGGGGGAGGGGGGGCGAGGTCTACACCTTC
TRBD1	TRBV20-1	TRBJ2-1	CSANRDREFF	TGCAGTGCAAACCGGGACAGGGAGTTCTTC
NA	TRBV2	TRBJ2-7	CASSEEMGQYEQYF	TGTGCCAGCAGTGAGGAGATGGGACAATACGAGCAGTACTTC
NA	TRBV7-9	TRBJ1-2	CASTGADHYGYTF	TGTGCCAGCACAGGGGCCGACCACTATGGCTACACCTTC
TRBD1	TRBV4-3	TRBJ2-1	CASSQGGQGGRNEQFF	TGCGCCAGCAGCCAAGGGGGACAGGGAGGGCGGAATGAGCAGTTCTTC
TRBD1	TRBV18	TRBJ1-2	CASSVGQGAENYGYTF	TGTGCCAGCTCGGTGGGACAGGGGGCAGAAAACTATGGCTACACCTTC
TRBD2	TRBV2	TRBJ2-3	CASSRLTSGETDTQYF	TGTGCCAGCAGCCGACTGACTAGCGGGGAAACAGATACGCAGTATTTT
NA	TRBV18	TRBJ2-5	CASSPNSYQQETQYF	TGTGCCAGCTCCCCCAACAGCTATCAACAAGAGACCCAGTACTTC
NA	TRBV20-1	TRBJ2-7	CSASMTGTYEQYF	TGCAGTGCTAGTATGACAGGTACCTACGAGCAGTACTTC
TRBD1	TRBV4-3	TRBJ1-1	CASSQDDRGTEAFF	TGCGCCAGCAGCCAAGATGACAGGGGCACTGAAGCTTTCTTT
TRBD1	TRBV5-1	TRBJ2-7	CASSLTGTGDYEQYF	TGCGCCAGCAGCTTGACCGGGACAGGGGATTACGAGCAGTACTTC
TRBD1	TRBV9	TRBJ1-3	CASSPDRGFSGNTIYF	TGTGCCAGCAGCCCGGACAGGGGATTCTCTGGAAACACCATATATTTT